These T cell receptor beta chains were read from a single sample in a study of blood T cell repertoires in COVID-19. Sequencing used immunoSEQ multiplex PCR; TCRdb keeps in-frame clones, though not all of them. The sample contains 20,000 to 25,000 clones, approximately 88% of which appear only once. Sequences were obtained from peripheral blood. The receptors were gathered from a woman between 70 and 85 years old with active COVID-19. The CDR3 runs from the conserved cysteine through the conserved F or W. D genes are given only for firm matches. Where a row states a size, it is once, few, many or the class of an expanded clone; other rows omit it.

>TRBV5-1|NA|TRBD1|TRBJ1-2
CASSLGDRGVHGYTF
TGCGCCAGCAGCTTGGGGGACAGGGGTGTCCATGGCTACACCTTC
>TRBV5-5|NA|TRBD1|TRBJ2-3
CASSSPTGRGDTQYF
TGTGCCAGCAGCTCCCCGACAGGGCGAGGGGATACGCAGTATTTT
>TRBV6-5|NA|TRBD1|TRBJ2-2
CASSSGTGNGGELFF
TGTGCCAGCAGTAGCGGGACAGGGAATGGCGGGGAGCTGTTTTTT
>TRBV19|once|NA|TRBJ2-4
CASSTGPRLHLINIQYF
TGTGCCAGTAGCACGGGTCCGCGGCTCCACTTGATAAACATTCAGTACTTC
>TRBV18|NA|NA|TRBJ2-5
CASSPPAGIETQYF
TGTGCCAGCTCACCACCGGCAGGGATTGAGACCCAGTACTTC
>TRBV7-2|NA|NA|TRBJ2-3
CASSLWGSGTDTQYF
TGTGCCAGCAGCTTATGGGGTTCGGGGACAGATACGCAGTATTTT
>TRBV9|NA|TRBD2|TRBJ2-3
CASSVGASGGADTQYF
TGTGCCAGCAGCGTAGGCGCTAGCGGGGGGGCAGATACGCAGTATTTT
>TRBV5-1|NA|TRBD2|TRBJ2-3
CASSLSGGSTDTQYF
TGCGCCAGCAGCCTTAGCGGGGGCTCCACAGATACGCAGTATTTT
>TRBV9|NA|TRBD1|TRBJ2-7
CASSVAAGTGGYEQYF
TGTGCCAGCAGCGTAGCCGCCGGGACAGGGGGGTACGAGCAGTACTTC
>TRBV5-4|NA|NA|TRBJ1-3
CASSLVVLRGNTIYF
TGTGCCAGCAGCTTGGTGGTTCTACGTGGAAACACCATATATTTT
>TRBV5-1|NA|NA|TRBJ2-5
CASSLEGQGETQYF
TGCGCCAGCAGCTTGGAGGGGCAGGGAGAGACCCAGTACTTC
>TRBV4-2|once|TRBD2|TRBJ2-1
CASSLGGGDYNEQFF
TGTGCCAGCAGCCTCGGGGGGGGCGACTACAATGAGCAGTTCTTC
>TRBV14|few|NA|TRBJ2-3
CASTPFAGDTQYF
TGTGCCAGTACCCCTTTCGCGGGCGATACGCAGTATTTT
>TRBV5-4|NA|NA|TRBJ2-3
CASSYRRVLPDTQYF
TGTGCCAGCAGCTACCGACGGGTCCTCCCAGATACGCAGTATTTT
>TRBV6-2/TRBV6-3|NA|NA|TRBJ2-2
CASSSNRVNTGELFF
TGTGCCAGCAGTTCTAACAGGGTGAACACCGGGGAGCTGTTTTTT
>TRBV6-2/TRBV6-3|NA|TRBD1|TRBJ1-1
CASSWDSLNTEAFF
TGTGCCAGCAGCTGGGACAGTCTGAACACTGAAGCTTTCTTT
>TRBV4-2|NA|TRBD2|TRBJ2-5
CASSQGLEETQYF
TGTGCCAGCAGCCAGGGACTAGAAGAGACCCAGTACTTC
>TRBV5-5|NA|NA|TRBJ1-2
CASSADTYYGYTF
TGTGCCAGCAGCGCGGACACATACTATGGCTACACCTTC
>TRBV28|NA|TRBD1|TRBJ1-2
CASSSMDRVYGYTF
TGTGCCAGCAGCTCGATGGACAGGGTATATGGCTACACCTTC
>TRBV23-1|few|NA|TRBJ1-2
CAIVGGVGCSYGYTF
TGCGCCATCGTTGGGGGCGTTGGGTGTAGCTATGGCTACACCTTC
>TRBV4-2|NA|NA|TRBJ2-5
CASSQDLPLQETQYF
TGTGCCAGCAGCCAAGATCTTCCTCTCCAAGAGACCCAGTACTTC
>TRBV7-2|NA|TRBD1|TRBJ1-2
CASSFYPDRGNGYTF
TGTGCCAGCAGCTTTTATCCAGACAGGGGCAACGGCTACACCTTC
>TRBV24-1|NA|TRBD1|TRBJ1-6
CATSDFRPSETGGCNSPLHF
TGTGCCACCAGTGATTTTCGGCCCTCGGAGACAGGGGGCTGTAATTCACCCCTCCACTTT
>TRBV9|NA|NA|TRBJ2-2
CASSVARAQVGELFF
TGTGCCAGCAGCGTAGCAAGAGCCCAGGTCGGGGAGCTGTTTTTT
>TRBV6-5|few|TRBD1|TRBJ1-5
CASRATGYNQPQHF
TGTGCCAGCAGGGCGACAGGGTACAATCAGCCCCAGCATTTT
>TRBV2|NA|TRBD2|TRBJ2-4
CASSAGGGAAKNIQYF
TGTGCCAGCAGTGCTGGCGGGGGGGCGGCCAAAAACATTCAGTACTTC
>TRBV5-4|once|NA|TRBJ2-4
CASSVDTGGIQYF
TGTGCCAGCAGCGTGGACACCGGCGGCATTCAGTACTTC
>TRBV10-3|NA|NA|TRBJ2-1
CAISESSISEQFF
TGTGCCATCAGTGAGTCGAGTATTAGTGAGCAGTTCTTC
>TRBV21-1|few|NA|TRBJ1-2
CASSKAKTGYGYTF
TGTGCCAGCAGCAAAGCCAAGACGGGATATGGCTACACCTTC
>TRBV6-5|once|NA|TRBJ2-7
CASTSGKSSYEQYF
TGTGCCAGCACGTCGGGGAAAAGCTCCTACGAGCAGTACTTC
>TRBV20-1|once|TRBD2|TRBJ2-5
CSGSGEETQYF
TGCAGCGGTAGCGGGGAAGAGACCCAGTACTTC
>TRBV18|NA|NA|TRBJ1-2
CASSPLDGPKSGYTF
TGTGCCAGCTCACCATTGGATGGGCCGAAGAGTGGCTACACCTTC
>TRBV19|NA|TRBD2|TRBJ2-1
CASSPLAVPYNEQFF
TGTGCCAGTAGTCCCCTAGCGGTTCCCTACAATGAGCAGTTCTTC
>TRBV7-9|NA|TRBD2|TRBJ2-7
CASSSDLAGVYEQYF
TGTGCCAGCAGCTCCGACCTAGCGGGGGTATACGAGCAGTACTTC
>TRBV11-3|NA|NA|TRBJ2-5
CASSRTGGVQETQYF
TGTGCCAGCAGCCGGACTGGCGGGGTCCAAGAGACCCAGTACTTC
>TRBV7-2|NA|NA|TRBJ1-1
CASSPNPGMNTEAFF
TGTGCCAGCAGCCCCAACCCAGGGATGAACACTGAAGCTTTCTTT
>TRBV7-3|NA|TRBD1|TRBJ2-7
CASSPAGGDEQYF
TGTGCCAGCAGCCCCGCAGGGGGCGACGAGCAGTACTTC